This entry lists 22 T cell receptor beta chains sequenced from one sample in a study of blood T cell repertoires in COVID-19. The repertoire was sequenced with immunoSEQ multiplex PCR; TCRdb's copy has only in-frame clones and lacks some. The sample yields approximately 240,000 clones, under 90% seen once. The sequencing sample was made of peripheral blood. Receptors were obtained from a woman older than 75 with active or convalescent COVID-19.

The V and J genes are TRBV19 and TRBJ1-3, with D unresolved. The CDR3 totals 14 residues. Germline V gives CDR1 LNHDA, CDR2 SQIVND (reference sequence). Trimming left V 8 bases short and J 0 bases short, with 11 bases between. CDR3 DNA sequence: TGTGCCAGTGAGATTGGAGGCTCTGGAAACACCATATATTTT. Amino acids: CASEIGGSGNTIYF.

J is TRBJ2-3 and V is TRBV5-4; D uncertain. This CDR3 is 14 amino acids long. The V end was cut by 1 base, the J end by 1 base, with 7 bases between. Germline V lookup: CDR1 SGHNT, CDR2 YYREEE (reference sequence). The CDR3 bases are TGTGCCAGCAGCTTGAAATCCGGCACAGATACGCAGTATTTT. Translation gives CASSLKSGTDTQYF.

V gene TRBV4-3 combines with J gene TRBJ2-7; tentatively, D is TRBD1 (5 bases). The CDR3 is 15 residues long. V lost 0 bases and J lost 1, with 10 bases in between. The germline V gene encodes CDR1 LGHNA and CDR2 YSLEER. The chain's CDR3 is CASSQDFRTSYEQYF. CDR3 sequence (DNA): TGCGCCAGCAGCCAAGATTTCCGGACATCCTACGAGCAGTACTTC.

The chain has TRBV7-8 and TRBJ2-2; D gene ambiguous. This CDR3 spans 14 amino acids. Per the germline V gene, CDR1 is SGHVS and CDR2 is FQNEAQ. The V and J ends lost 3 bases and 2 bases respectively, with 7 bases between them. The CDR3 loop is CASSFPLNTGELFF. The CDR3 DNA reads TGTGCCAGCAGCTTTCCCTTAAACACCGGGGAGCTGTTTTTT. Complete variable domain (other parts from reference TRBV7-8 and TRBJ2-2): GAGVSQSPRYKVAKRGQDVALRCDPISGHVSLFWYQQALGQGPEFLTYFQNEAQLDKSGLPSDRFFAERPEGSVSTLKIQRTQQEDSAVYLCASSFPLNTGELFFGEGSRLTVL.

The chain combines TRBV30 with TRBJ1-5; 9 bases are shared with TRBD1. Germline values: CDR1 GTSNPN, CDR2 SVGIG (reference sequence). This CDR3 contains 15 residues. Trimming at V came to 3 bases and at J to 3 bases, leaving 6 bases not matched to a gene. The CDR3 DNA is TGTGCCTGGAGCCGGGACAGGGCCTTCAATCAGCCCCAGCATTTT. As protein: CAWSRDRAFNQPQHF.

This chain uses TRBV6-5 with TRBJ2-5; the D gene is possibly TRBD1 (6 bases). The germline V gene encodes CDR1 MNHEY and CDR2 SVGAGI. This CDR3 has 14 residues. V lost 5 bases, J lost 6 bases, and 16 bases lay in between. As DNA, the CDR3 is TGTGCCAGCAGTCGGACAGCAGGATTTAAGACCCAGTACTTC. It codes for CASSRTAGFKTQYF.

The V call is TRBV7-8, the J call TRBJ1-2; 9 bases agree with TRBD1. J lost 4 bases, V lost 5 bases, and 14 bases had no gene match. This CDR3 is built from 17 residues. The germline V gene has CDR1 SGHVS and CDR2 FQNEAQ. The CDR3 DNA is TGTGCCAGCAGCCCACATAACCGGGACAGGGCTTTCTATGGCTACACCTTC. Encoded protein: CASSPHNRDRAFYGYTF. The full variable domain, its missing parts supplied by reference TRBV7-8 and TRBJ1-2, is GAGVSQSPRYKVAKRGQDVALRCDPISGHVSLFWYQQALGQGPEFLTYFQNEAQLDKSGLPSDRFFAERPEGSVSTLKIQRTQQEDSAVYLCASSPHNRDRAFYGYTFGSGTRLTVV.

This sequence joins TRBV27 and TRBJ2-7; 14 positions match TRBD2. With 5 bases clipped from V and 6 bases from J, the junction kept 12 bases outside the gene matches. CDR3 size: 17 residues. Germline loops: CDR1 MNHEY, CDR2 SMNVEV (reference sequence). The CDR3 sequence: CASSPYRLAGGPAEQYF. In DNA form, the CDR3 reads TGTGCCAGCAGTCCCTACAGACTAGCGGGAGGGCCGGCCGAGCAGTACTTC.

CDR3 sequence: CATSDPGLAGPDTQYF. The CDR3 DNA reads as TGTGCCACCAGTGATCCGGGACTAGCGGGGCCCGATACGCAGTATTTT. The V call is TRBV24-1, the J call TRBJ2-3; 13 bases align to TRBD2. The V gene end was trimmed by 3 bases and the J gene end by 6 bases; junction bases not matched to a gene: 5. The CDR3 has 16 amino acids. The germline V gene encodes CDR1 KGHDR and CDR2 SFDVKD.

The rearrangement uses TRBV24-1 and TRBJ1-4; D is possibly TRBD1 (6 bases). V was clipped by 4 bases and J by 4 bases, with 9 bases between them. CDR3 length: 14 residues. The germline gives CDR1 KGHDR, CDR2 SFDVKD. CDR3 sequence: CATSEGAGNEKLFF. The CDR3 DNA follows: TGTGCCACCAGTGAGGGGGCCGGTAATGAAAAACTGTTTTTT.

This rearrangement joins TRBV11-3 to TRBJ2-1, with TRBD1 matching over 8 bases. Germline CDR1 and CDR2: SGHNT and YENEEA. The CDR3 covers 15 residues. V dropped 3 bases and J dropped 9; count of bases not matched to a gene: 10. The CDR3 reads CASSFRDRGSGEQFF. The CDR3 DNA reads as TGTGCCAGCAGCTTCCGAGACAGGGGATCAGGTGAGCAGTTCTTC.

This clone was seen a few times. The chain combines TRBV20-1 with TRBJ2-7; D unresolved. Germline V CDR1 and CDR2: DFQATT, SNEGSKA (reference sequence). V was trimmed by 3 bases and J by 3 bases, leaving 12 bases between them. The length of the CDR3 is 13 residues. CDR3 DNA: TGCAGTGCTAGTGGGCCCAATGGCTACGAGCAGTACTTC. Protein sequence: CSASGPNGYEQYF.

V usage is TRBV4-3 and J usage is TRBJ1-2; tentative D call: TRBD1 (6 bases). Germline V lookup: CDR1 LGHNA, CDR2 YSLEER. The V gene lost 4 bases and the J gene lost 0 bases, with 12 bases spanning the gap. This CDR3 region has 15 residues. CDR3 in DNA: TGCGCCAGCAGCCCCCGACAGGAAGCTAACTATGGCTACACCTTC. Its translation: CASSPRQEANYGYTF.

CDR3 in amino acids: CASSLAGSNTEAFF. Here the CDR3 DNA reads TGTGCCAGCAGTTTGGCAGGGTCGAACACTGAAGCTTTCTTT. J is TRBJ1-1 and V is TRBV28, with D possibly being TRBD1 (5 bases). Per germline, CDR1 MDHEN and CDR2 SYDVKM. Trimming removed 3 bases at V and 1 base at J, with 9 bases between. The CDR3 length is 14 residues.

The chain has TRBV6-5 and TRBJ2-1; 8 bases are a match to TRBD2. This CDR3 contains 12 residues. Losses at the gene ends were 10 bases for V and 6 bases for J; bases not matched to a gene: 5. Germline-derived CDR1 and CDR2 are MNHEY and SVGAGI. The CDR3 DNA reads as TGTGCCACCGGGAGGGGCCGCAATGAGCAGTTCTTC. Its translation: CATGRGRNEQFF.

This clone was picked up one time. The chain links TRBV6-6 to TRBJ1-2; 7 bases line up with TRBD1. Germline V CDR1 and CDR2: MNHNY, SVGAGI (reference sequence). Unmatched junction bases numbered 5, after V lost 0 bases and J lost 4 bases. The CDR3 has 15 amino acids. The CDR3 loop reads CASSYSGGMGYGYTF. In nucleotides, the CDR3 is TGTGCCAGCAGTTACTCAGGGGGCATGGGCTATGGCTACACCTTC.

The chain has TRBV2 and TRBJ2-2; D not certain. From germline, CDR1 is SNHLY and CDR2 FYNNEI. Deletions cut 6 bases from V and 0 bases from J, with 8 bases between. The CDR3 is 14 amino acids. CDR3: CASRLLANTGELFF. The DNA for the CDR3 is TGTGCCAGCAGATTGCTAGCGAACACCGGGGAGCTGTTTTTT.

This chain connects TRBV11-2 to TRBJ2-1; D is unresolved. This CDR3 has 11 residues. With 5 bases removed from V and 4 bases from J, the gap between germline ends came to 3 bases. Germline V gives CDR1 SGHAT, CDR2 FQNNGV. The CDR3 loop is CASSPYNEQFF. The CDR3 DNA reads TGTGCCAGCAGCCCTTACAATGAGCAGTTCTTC.

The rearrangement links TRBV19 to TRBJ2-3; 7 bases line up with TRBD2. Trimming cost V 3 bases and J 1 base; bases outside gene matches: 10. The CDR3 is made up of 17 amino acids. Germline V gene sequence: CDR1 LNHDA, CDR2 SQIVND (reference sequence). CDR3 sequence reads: CASSIGAGSLGTDTQYF. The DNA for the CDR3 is TGTGCCAGTAGTATCGGAGCGGGATCCCTGGGCACAGATACGCAGTATTTT.

CDR3 coding DNA: TGTGCCAGCAGCTTCGGGACTAGCGGGAGGGCGAACCCTAGCACAGATACGCAGTATTTT. It is translated as CASSFGTSGRANPSTDTQYF. V and J are TRBV7-8 and TRBJ2-3; 16 bases map to TRBD2. V gave up 3 bases and J gave up 0 bases; unmatched junction bases: 9. Per the germline V gene, CDR1 is SGHVS and CDR2 is FQNEAQ. The CDR3 runs 20 residues.

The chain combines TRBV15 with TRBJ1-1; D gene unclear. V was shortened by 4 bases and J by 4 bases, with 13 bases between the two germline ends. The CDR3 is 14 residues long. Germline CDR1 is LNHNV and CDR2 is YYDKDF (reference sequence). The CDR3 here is CATSIIALVTEAFF. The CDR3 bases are TGTGCCACCAGCATAATAGCCCTGGTCACTGAAGCTTTCTTT. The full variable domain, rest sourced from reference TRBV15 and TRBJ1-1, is DAMVIQNPRYQVTQFGKPVTLSCSQTLNHNVMYWYQQKSSQAPKLLFHYYDKDFNNEADTPDNFQSRRPNTSFCFLDIRSPGLGDTAMYLCATSIIALVTEAFFGQGTRLTVV.

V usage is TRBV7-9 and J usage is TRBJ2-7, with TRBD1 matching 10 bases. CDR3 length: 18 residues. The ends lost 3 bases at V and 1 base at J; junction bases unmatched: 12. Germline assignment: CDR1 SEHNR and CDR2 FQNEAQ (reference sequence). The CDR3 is CASSFWVARTGGSYEQYF. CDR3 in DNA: TGTGCCAGCAGCTTCTGGGTCGCAAGGACAGGGGGTTCCTACGAGCAGTACTTC.